The clone carrying this TCR beta chain showed up many times. Its antigen is not known. The authors amplified TCR beta CDR3 regions from RNA transcripts. In the first round, RT-PCR was carried out with HTBI primers, and a multiplex PCR formed the second round. TCRdb redid the calling of the multiplex PCR reads with MiXCR, one entry per CDR3 protein. The sample lists some 750,000 distinct CDR3 sequences; 40% were seen once. These data belong to a study of Graves' ophthalmopathy and Graves' hyperthyroidism. Whole-study context: Peripheral blood was collected at initial diagnosis, before any treatment. Overall study findings and caveats: Clonotypes were expanded in thyroid at above 0.001 frequency, and most also appeared in blood.

This CDR3 region has 14 residues. Trimming took 0 bases from V and 4 from J, leaving 9 bases between them. CDR1 is LNHNV, CDR2 YYDKDF, per germline (reference sequence). Material: peripheral blood. The chain has TRBV15 and TRBJ1-2; D may be TRBD1 (5 bases). The clonotype was recovered from an adult man with Graves' ophthalmopathy. The CDR3, as DNA: TGTGCCACCAGCAGAGATATGACAGCCTATGGCTACACCTTC. It encodes CATSRDMTAYGYTF.